The source of this T cell receptor beta chain is a study of OX40 agonist ivuxolimab in advanced cancers. Background on the study: Past anti-PD-1, anti-PD-L1 or anti-CTLA-4 therapy was accepted, and 40% to 50% had received some. General observations from the study: The authors did not determine the antigen specificity of the expanded peripheral T cells. Among some nonresponders, normalized T-cell clonal expansion was also low.

Germline V gene sequence: CDR1 SGDLS, CDR2 YYNGEE. The V end lost 4 bases, the J end lost 1 base, and 14 bases lay between the germline ends. This CDR3 comprises 16 residues. Clones were read by immunoSEQ multiplex PCR, and TCRdb kept only the in-frame ones, dropping some. The sample lists some 69,000 clones, approximately 90% seen once, with 0.25% to 0.3% in the top ten. Points on this clone: The antigen is unknown.

The source of this sequence is an adult with an advanced solid tumor such as melanoma, head and neck, liver or kidney cancer. This specimen consisted of CD4+ or CD8+ T cells sorted from blood, obtained in a trial of the OX40 agonist ivuxolimab. The chain is built from TRBV9 and TRBJ2-2; D is unclear. The CDR3 nucleotides read TGTGCCAGCAGCCCCCACCTGGCAGGGAACACCGGGGAGCTGTTTTTT. This translates into CASSPHLAGNTGELFF.